One and the same sample provided the 30 T cell receptor beta chains below, sequenced in a study of T cell repertoires in cytomegalovirus infection. TCRdb re-analysed the reads in MiXCR, keeping a single row per CDR3 protein. The sample has about 740,000 distinct CDR3 sequences, approximately 34% seen once. What was sequenced was PBMCs. These receptors were collected from a human donor in good health (CMV status not recorded). Some clones in this sample may be carry-over from other donors' samples.

The genes are TRBV19 and TRBJ1-5; TRBD1 matches 8 bases. This CDR3 is 16 amino acids long. The germline CDR1 and CDR2 sequences are LNHDA and SQIVND (reference sequence). V lost 6 bases to trimming and J lost 0 bases; unmatched junction nucleotides: 7. The CDR3 reads CASRTTGAYSNQPQHF. CDR3 bases: TGTGCCAGTAGGACGACAGGGGCGTATAGCAATCAGCCCCAGCATTTT.

This chain links TRBV7-2 with TRBJ1-1; tentative D call: TRBD1 (6 bases). This CDR3 comprises 15 residues. Germline assignment: CDR1 SGHTA and CDR2 FQGNSA. Trimming took off 2 bases at V and 0 bases at J, with 10 bases between the two ends. This chain's CDR3 is CASSLKTGMNTEAFF. The CDR3 region has the DNA TGTGCCAGCAGCTTAAAGACAGGCATGAACACTGAAGCTTTCTTT.

This clonotype has only one observation. The chain couples TRBV20-1 to TRBJ1-5, with D maybe TRBD1 (5 bases). The CDR3 runs to 14 residues. The germline V gene encodes CDR1 DFQATT and CDR2 SNEGSKA (reference sequence). V lost 5 bases and J 6 bases, leaving 17 bases between the germline ends. The CDR3 region has the DNA TGCAGTGCTCATCCCCGGGTTGGGGGTCAGCCCCAGCATTTT. This codes for CSAHPRVGGQPQHF.

Only a few counts were recorded for this clonotype. The V gene is TRBV15, the J gene TRBJ1-5; D remains ambiguous. Trimming pared 0 bases from V and 0 bases from J, leaving 6 bases between. Germline-derived CDR1 and CDR2 are LNHNV and YYDKDF (reference sequence). This CDR3 contains 15 residues. CDR3 DNA sequence: TGTGCCACCAGCAGAGATCCCTATAGCAATCAGCCCCAGCATTTT. Its protein product is CATSRDPYSNQPQHF.

J is TRBJ2-1 and V is TRBV3-1, with D maybe TRBD1 (5 bases). Germline V CDR1 and CDR2: LGHDT, YNNKEL (reference sequence). The CDR3 is made up of 15 amino acids. The V and J ends lost 0 bases and 8 bases respectively, with 14 bases between them. CDR3 in amino acids: CASSQEEIRGDEQFF. The CDR3 DNA sequence: TGTGCCAGCAGCCAAGAAGAGATAAGGGGCGATGAGCAGTTCTTC.

This rearrangement joins TRBV19 to TRBJ2-5; D possibly matches TRBD1 or TRBD2 (6 bases each). This CDR3 region has 14 residues. Looked up from germline, CDR1 is LNHDA and CDR2 is SQIVND (reference sequence). The V and J ends lost 6 bases and 5 bases respectively, with 16 bases between them. In DNA form, the CDR3 reads TGTGCCAGTAGACCAAGAGGGGGGCGCGAGACCCAGTACTTC. It encodes CASRPRGGRETQYF.

The rearrangement links TRBV28 to TRBJ2-1; D ambiguous. CDR3 length equals 13 residues. Per germline, CDR1 MDHEN and CDR2 SYDVKM. V was trimmed by 5 bases and J by 3 bases, leaving 8 bases between them. The chain's CDR3 is CASSVTNYNEQFF. CDR3 DNA: TGTGCCAGCAGTGTGACAAACTACAATGAGCAGTTCTTC.

The V and J genes are TRBV6-1 and TRBJ2-7; D is ambiguous. Germline CDR1 is MNHNS and CDR2 is SASEGT. Between the trimmed V and J ends, which lost 1 base and 3 bases, there was a span of 7 bases. The CDR3 loop spans 13 amino acids. CDR3 protein: CASSEVLYYEQYF. CDR3 bases: TGTGCCAGCAGTGAAGTCTTATACTACGAGCAGTACTTC.

V usage is TRBV30 and J usage is TRBJ2-7; D may match TRBD1 or TRBD2 (5 bases each). The CDR3 totals 14 residues. Germline V CDR1 and CDR2: GTSNPN, SVGIG (reference sequence). V dropped 3 bases and J dropped 1 base, with 13 bases sitting between them. The CDR3 DNA follows: TGTGCCTGGAGAGCCGGGACGGGTTCCTACGAGCAGTACTTC. Its translation is CAWRAGTGSYEQYF.

This clonotype was seen only a few times. V is TRBV10-3 and J is TRBJ2-2, with TRBD1 matching 7 bases. V shed 0 bases, J shed 4 bases, and the junction held 5 bases outside the gene matches. The CDR3 length is 16 residues. Germline V lookup: CDR1 ENHRY, CDR2 SYGVKD. CDR3 bases: TGTGCCATCAGTGAGTCTCGGGGACAGCTCACCGGGGAGCTGTTTTTT. Translated: CAISESRGQLTGELFF.

The CDR3 protein is CVRSSYYEQYF. The CDR3 coding sequence is TGTGTCCGCAGCTCCTACTACGAGCAGTACTTC. This chain joins TRBV7-2 and TRBJ2-7, with unresolved D. The CDR3 is made up of 11 amino acids. CDR1 and CDR2 from the germline V gene are SGHTA and FQGNSA.

The chain is built from TRBV6-6 and TRBJ2-1, with 9 bases lining up with TRBD2. V lost 0 bases and J lost 3; bases outside the gene matches: 3. This CDR3 comprises 16 residues. In germline, CDR1 is MNHNY, CDR2 SVGAGI (reference sequence). The CDR3 sequence is CASSYSASGVYNEQFF. CDR3 nucleotide sequence: TGTGCCAGCAGTTACTCCGCTAGCGGGGTCTACAATGAGCAGTTCTTC.

This clonotype was found many times. V and J are TRBV7-8 and TRBJ1-6, with 9 bases aligning to TRBD1. CDR3 length: 15 amino acids. Germline CDR1 reads SGHVS; CDR2 reads FQNEAQ. Germline trimming cut 5 bases from V and 7 bases from J; bases unmatched to any gene: 6. The DNA of the CDR3 is TGTGCCAGCAGCCTACAGGGGGCTTGGAATTCACCCCTCCACTTT. It translates to CASSLQGAWNSPLHF.

This clonotype was observed a handful of times. The rearrangement uses TRBV27 and TRBJ2-3, with a possible D match to TRBD2 (5 bases). Germline values: CDR1 MNHEY, CDR2 SMNVEV (reference sequence). CDR3 size: 15 residues. V lost 0 bases and J lost 6, with 13 bases in between. Here the CDR3 reads CASSLSGLVPDTQYF. CDR3 nucleotides: TGTGCCAGCAGTTTATCCGGACTCGTCCCCGATACGCAGTATTTT.

Remarks on this clonotype: Since a much larger clone is just one base distant, this may be a read error. V and J are TRBV7-2 and TRBJ1-4, with D uncertain. Germline V lookup: CDR1 SGHTA, CDR2 FQGNSA. V was clipped by 1 base and J by 8 bases, with 14 bases between them. The CDR3 totals 15 residues. This CDR3 reads CASSLGLGGWEKLFF. The CDR3 bases are TGTGCCAGCAGCTTAGGACTGGGTGGGTGGGAAAAACTGTTTTTT.

The chain employs TRBV28 and TRBJ2-1, with TRBD2 identical over 9 bases. The CDR3 contains 17 residues. In germline, CDR1 is MDHEN, CDR2 SYDVKM. V gave up 3 bases and J gave up 2 bases; unmatched junction bases: 8. Here the CDR3 reads CASSFPRSGRAYNEQFF. The CDR3 coding sequence is TGTGCCAGCAGTTTCCCCCGTAGCGGGAGAGCCTACAATGAGCAGTTCTTC.

This clonotype was found many times. The chain recombines TRBV11-2 with TRBJ2-4, with D maybe TRBD1 (5 bases). Trimming shortened V by 1 base and J by 5 bases, and 12 bases separated the two germline ends. This CDR3 is built from 15 residues. Germline V gene data show CDR1 as SGHAT and CDR2 as FQNNGV. The CDR3 DNA sequence: TGTGCCAGCAGCTTAGTGGTCCAGGGTGAAAACATTCAGTACTTC. Encoded protein: CASSLVVQGENIQYF.

This chain uses TRBV19 with TRBJ1-4; TRBD1 might be the D (5 bases). The germline V gene encodes CDR1 LNHDA and CDR2 SQIVND (reference sequence). V was clipped by 5 bases and J by 8 bases, with 12 bases between them. The CDR3 runs 13 residues. For the CDR3, the DNA is TGTGCCAGTAGTGGGACGGCCCGAGAAAAACTGTTTTTT. Encoded protein: CASSGTAREKLFF. Full variable domain (rest looked up from reference TRBV19 and TRBJ1-4): DGGITQSPKYLFRKEGQNVTLSCEQNLNHDAMYWYRQDPGQGLRLIYYSQIVNDFQKGDIAEGYSVSREKKESFPLTVTSAQKNPTAFYLCASSGTAREKLFFGSGTQLSVL.

The V call is TRBV20-1, the J call TRBJ1-5, with 10 bases aligning to TRBD1. CDR1 is DFQATT and CDR2 is SNEGSKA in the germline V gene (reference sequence). Trimming took 0 bases from V and 5 from J; bases not matched to a gene: 1. The CDR3 spans 14 residues. The CDR3 nucleotides read TGCAGTGCTAGAGAAGGGACAGGGGATCAGCCCCAGCATTTT. Its translation: CSAREGTGDQPQHF.

To note about this clonotype: The missing conserved phenylalanine or tryptophan at the end of this CDR3 makes a read error likely. This chain uses TRBV29-1 with TRBJ2-7, with D possibly being TRBD1 (5 bases). The CDR3 runs to 14 residues. Germline lookup yields CDR1 SQVTM and CDR2 ANQGSEA. V gave up 4 bases and J gave up 7 bases, with 20 bases separating them. The CDR3 DNA reads as TGCAGCGTTGGGGAAGGGGTCCAGGTAGGAGAGCAGTACTTA. Protein sequence: CSVGEGVQVGEQYL.

This chain links TRBV7-9 with TRBJ2-7; D might be TRBD1 or TRBD2, each matching 6 bases. The germline gives CDR1 SEHNR, CDR2 FQNEAQ (reference sequence). The CDR3 has 13 residues. The V end lost 10 bases, the J end lost 4 bases, and 17 bases lay between the germline ends. The CDR3 nucleotides are TGTGCCACCGAGGGGGGAGGTGGATACGAGCAGTACTTC. Its protein product is CATEGGGGYEQYF.

Only a few counts were recorded for this clonotype. The rearrangement links TRBV6-5 to TRBJ2-7, with D possibly TRBD2 on 5 matching bases. Trimming removed 2 bases from V and 0 bases from J, with 11 bases in between. The CDR3 consists of 15 residues. Germline assignment: CDR1 MNHEY and CDR2 SVGAGI. CDR3 DNA: TGTGCCAGCAGTTACCGATCTGACTACTCCTACGAGCAGTACTTC. The encoded protein is CASSYRSDYSYEQYF.

V gene TRBV6-6 combines with J gene TRBJ2-5; the match to TRBD1 covers 11 bases. The CDR3 covers 16 residues. V gave up 2 bases and J gave up 5 bases; unmatched junction bases: 7. Per the germline V gene, CDR1 is MNHNY and CDR2 is SVGAGI (reference sequence). CDR3 DNA sequence: TGTGCCAGCAGTTACATAAGGACAGGGGGCAAGGAGACCCAGTACTTC. Residues: CASSYIRTGGKETQYF.

The gene calls are TRBV12-3 or TRBV12-4 and TRBJ2-3, with TRBD2 matching 8 bases. This CDR3 is built from 16 residues. J was trimmed by 0 bases and V by 5 bases; bases with no gene match: 7. As DNA, the CDR3 is TGTGCCAGCAGTCCCCACACTAGCGGTAGCACAGATACGCAGTATTTT. Protein sequence: CASSPHTSGSTDTQYF.

Remarks on this clonotype: This is likely a read error, given that the CDR3 carries no conserved phenylalanine or tryptophan at its end. The chain joins TRBV12-3 or TRBV12-4 to TRBJ1-4; TRBD1 matches at 7 bases. After removal of 5 bases from V and 5 bases from J, the junction contained 5 bases not matched to a gene. CDR3 length: 14 residues. The CDR3 reads CASSAGQRNEKLFC. The CDR3 DNA reads as TGTGCCAGCAGTGCGGGACAGAGGAATGAAAAACTGTTTTGT.

There are a few counts of this clonotype. CDR3 DNA sequence: TGTGCCTGCGGGAAACTCTCTGGAAACACCATATATTTT. Amino acids: CACGKLSGNTIYF. The V and J genes are TRBV12-3 or TRBV12-4 and TRBJ1-3; D call uncertain. CDR3 size: 13 residues. Trimming took 11 bases from V and 0 from J, leaving 11 bases between them.

Regarding this clonotype: At one boundary the junction diverges from the germline segment, which might be a read error. The rearrangement joins TRBV5-4 to TRBJ1-1; a possible D gene is TRBD1 (6 bases). The CDR3 totals 16 residues. The germline gives CDR1 SGHNT, CDR2 YYREEE (reference sequence). The CDR3, as DNA: TGTGCCAGCAGCCCGACGGGGACATTTGGGAACACTGAAGATTTCTTT. It translates to CASSPTGTFGNTEDFF.

This clonotype was seen a few times. The chain couples TRBV7-6 to TRBJ2-1, with TRBD1 matching over 8 bases. The CDR3 spans 15 residues. The V and J ends lost 5 bases and 5 bases, in that order; junction bases with no gene match: 8. Germline assignment: CDR1 SGHVS and CDR2 FNYEAQ. The CDR3: CASSTRQGANNEQFF. The CDR3 region has the DNA TGTGCCAGCAGCACCCGGCAGGGGGCGAACAATGAGCAGTTCTTC.

This clonotype was observed a few times. The chain joins TRBV12-3 or TRBV12-4 to TRBJ2-1; 9 bases align to TRBD1. The CDR3 extends over 15 amino acids. The V gene end was trimmed by 1 base and the J gene end by 8 bases; junction bases not matched to a gene: 6. CDR3 sequence (DNA): TGTGCCAGCAGTTTAGGGGACAGGGCCTCAGATGAGCAGTTCTTC. Its protein product is CASSLGDRASDEQFF.

The chain is built from TRBV5-4 and TRBJ2-7; D is unresolved. Germline loops: CDR1 SGHNT, CDR2 YYREEE (reference sequence). The V end lost 3 bases, the J end lost 7 bases, and 11 bases lay between the germline ends. This CDR3 has 12 amino acids. CDR3 DNA: TGTGCCAGCAGCTCGGAAAGTCGGGAGCAGTACTTC. Its protein product is CASSSESREQYF.